These 6 T cell receptor beta chains came from one sample sequenced in a study of T cell responses to AZD1222 COVID-19 vaccine. Generated by immunoSEQ multiplex PCR, the TCRdb table keeps only in-frame clones and is missing some. The sample has roughly 130,000 clones, 80% to 95% seen once. Source: peripheral blood, taken 28 days after the second AZD1222 dose. The receptor source for this set is an adult who received the AZD1222 COVID-19 vaccine.

Concerning this clone: Other DNA sequences of this sample code for an identical CDR3. The chain joins TRBV11-2 to TRBJ2-3, with no clear D. Germline-derived CDR1 and CDR2 are SGHAT and FQNNGV. The V and J ends lost 0 bases and 1 base respectively, with 5 bases between them. CDR3 length: 14 residues. DNA for the CDR3: TGTGCCAGCAGCTTAGATAGGGGCACAGATACGCAGTATTTT. This sequence encodes CASSLDRGTDTQYF. Based on the CDR3 plus reference TRBV11-2 and TRBJ2-3, the full variable domain is EAGVAQSPRYKIIEKRQSVAFWCNPISGHATLYWYQQILGQGPKLLIQFQNNGVVDDSQLPKDRFSAERLKGVDSTLKIQPAKLEDSAVYLCASSLDRGTDTQYFGPGTRLTVL.

V usage is TRBV14 and J usage is TRBJ1-1; D not resolved. V was cut by 4 bases and J by 7 bases, with 13 bases left in between. The germline V gene has CDR1 SGHDN and CDR2 FVKESK. CDR3 length: 13 amino acids. CDR3 coding DNA: TGTGCCAGCAGCCTTTCAGTGGGGATTGAAGCTTTCTTT. Its protein is CASSLSVGIEAFF.

The chain recombines TRBV24-1 with TRBJ2-5; perhaps D is TRBD1 or TRBD2 (5 bases each). V was pared by 2 bases and J by 7 bases, with 10 bases between. The CDR3 is 13 residues long. Germline V lookup: CDR1 KGHDR, CDR2 SFDVKD. The CDR3 is CATSDSGRGTQYF. The CDR3 bases are TGTGCCACCAGTGATTCAGGGAGAGGGACCCAGTACTTC.

The V gene is TRBV28, the J gene TRBJ2-5, with a tentative D call TRBD1 (6 bases). Trimming took 6 bases from V and 4 from J, leaving 9 bases between them. This CDR3 has 12 amino acids. CDR1 is MDHEN, CDR2 SYDVKM, per germline. Here the CDR3 DNA reads TGTGCCAGCAGGGACAGACCAGAGACCCAGTACTTC. It encodes CASRDRPETQYF.

The chain couples TRBV29-1 to TRBJ1-1, with 7 bases aligning to TRBD1. Germline V gives CDR1 SQVTM, CDR2 ANQGSEA. V trimming: 2 bases; J trimming: 5 bases; junction bases outside the gene matches: 5. The CDR3 runs 13 residues. The CDR3 coding sequence is TGCAGCGTTGAACCGGCACAGGGGACTGAAGCTTTCTTT. Encoded protein: CSVEPAQGTEAFF.

The V and J genes are TRBV29-1 and TRBJ2-2, with D perhaps TRBD2 (6 bases). There are 14 residues in the CDR3. Per the germline V gene, CDR1 is SQVTM and CDR2 is ANQGSEA. V was shortened by 6 bases and J by 5 bases, with 16 bases between the two germline ends. The CDR3 loop reads CSVRRESVTGELFF. The DNA for the CDR3 is TGCAGCGTCCGTCGGGAGTCGGTAACCGGGGAGCTGTTTTTT.